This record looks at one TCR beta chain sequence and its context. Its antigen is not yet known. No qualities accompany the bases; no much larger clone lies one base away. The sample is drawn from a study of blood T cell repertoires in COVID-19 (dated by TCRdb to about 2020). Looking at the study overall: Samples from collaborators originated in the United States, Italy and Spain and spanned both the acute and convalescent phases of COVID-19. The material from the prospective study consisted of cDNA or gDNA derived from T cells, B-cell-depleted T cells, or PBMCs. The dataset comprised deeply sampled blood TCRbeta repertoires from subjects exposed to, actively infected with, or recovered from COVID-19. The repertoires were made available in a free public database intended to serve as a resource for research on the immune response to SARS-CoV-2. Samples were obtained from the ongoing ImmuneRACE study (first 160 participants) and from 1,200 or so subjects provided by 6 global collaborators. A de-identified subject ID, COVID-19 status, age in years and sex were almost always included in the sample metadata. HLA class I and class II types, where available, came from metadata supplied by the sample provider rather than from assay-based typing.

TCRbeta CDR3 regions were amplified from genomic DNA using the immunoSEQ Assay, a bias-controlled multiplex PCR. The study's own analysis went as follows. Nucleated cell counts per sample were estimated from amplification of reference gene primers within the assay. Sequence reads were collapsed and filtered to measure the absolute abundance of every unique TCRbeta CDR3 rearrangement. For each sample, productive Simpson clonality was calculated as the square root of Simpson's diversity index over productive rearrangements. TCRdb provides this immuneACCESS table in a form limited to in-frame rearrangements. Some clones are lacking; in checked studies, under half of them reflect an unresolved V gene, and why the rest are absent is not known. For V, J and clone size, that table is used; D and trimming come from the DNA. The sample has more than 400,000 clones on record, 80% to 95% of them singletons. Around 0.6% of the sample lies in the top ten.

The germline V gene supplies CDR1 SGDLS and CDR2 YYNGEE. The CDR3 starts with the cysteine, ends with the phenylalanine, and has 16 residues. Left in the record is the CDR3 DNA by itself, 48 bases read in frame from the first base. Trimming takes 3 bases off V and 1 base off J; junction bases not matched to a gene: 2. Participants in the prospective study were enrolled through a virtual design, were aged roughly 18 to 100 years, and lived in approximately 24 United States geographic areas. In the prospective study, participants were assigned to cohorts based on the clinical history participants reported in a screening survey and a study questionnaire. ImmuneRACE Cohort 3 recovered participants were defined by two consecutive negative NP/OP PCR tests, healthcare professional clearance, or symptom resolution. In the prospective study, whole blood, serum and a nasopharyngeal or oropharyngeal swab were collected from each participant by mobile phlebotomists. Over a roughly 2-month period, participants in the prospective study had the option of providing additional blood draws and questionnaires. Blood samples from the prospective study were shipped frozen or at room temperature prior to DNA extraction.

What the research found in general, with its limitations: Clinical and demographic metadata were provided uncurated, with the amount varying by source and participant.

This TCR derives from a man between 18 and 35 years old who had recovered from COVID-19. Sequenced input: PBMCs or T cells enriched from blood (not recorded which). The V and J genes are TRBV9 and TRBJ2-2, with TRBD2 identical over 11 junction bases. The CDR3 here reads CASSAGTSGNTGELFF. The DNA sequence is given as TGTGCCAGCAGCGCCGGGACTAGCGGGAACACCGGGGAGCTGTTTTTT.